The rows below give T cell receptor beta chains drawn from one sample of a study of molecular identifiers for immune sequencing clone quantification. From the PCR reads, TCRdb called clonotypes with MiXCR, one entry per CDR3 protein. This table holds about half a million distinct CDR3 sequences, about 25% found once. Material for sequencing was naive CD8+ T cells from blood, with Jurkat cell RNA spiked in. These receptors were obtained from a human donor in good health. Some libraries in this study had Jurkat cell RNA spiked in. CDR3s include the opening cysteine and the closing phenylalanine or tryptophan. A D gene is named only where the DNA matches it firmly. Size is omitted from some rows. Given values are once, few, many or a class for expanded clones.

NA	many	TRBV20-1	TRBJ1-4	TGCAGTGCTAGAGGTACCAGCCCAACTAATGAAAAACTGTTTTTT	CSARGTSPTNEKLFF
TRBD1	NA	TRBV7-9	TRBJ2-7	TGTGCCAGCAGCTTAAGCCGGGACAGCCCCTACGAGCAGTACTTC	CASSLSRDSPYEQYF
TRBD1	many	TRBV5-1	TRBJ2-5	TGCGCCAGCAGCTTGGAACCCGGGACAGGGGGACATCCAGGCCAAGAGACCCAGTACTTC	CASSLEPGTGGHPGQETQYF
TRBD1	many	TRBV15	TRBJ1-5	TGTGCCACCAGCAGAGATGATACAGGGGGCTACCAGCCCCAGCATTTT	CATSRDDTGGYQPQHF
TRBD2	NA	TRBV28	TRBJ2-7	TGTGCCATCGACCTGGGGCTAGCGGGAGGCTACGAGCAGTACTTC	CAIDLGLAGGYEQYF
NA	NA	TRBV16	TRBJ1-1	TGTGCCAGCAGCCAATCTCAGGGGAGGACTGAAGCTTTCTTT	CASSQSQGRTEAFF
TRBD2	many	TRBV28	TRBJ2-7	TGTGCCAGCACCCTGGAGACTAGCGTAAAGGGTACCTACGAGCAGTACTTC	CASTLETSVKGTYEQYF
TRBD2	few	TRBV20-1	TRBJ2-1	TGCAGTGCTAGAGATCTTGGCGGGAGTAATGAGCAGTTCTTC	CSARDLGGSNEQFF
NA	few	TRBV27	TRBJ1-1	TGTGCCAGCGGGAGACTCTCTGAAGCTTTCTTT	CASGRLSEAFF
TRBD1	few	TRBV27	TRBJ1-1	TGTGCCAGCAGTTTATCAGTCAGGGGGACTGAAGCTTTCTTT	CASSLSVRGTEAFF
TRBD1	NA	TRBV7-3	TRBJ1-1	TGTGCCAGCAGTATGGAACAGGGGGCGAGCATTGAAGCTTTCTTT	CASSMEQGASIEAFF
TRBD2	few	TRBV4-3	TRBJ2-1	TGCGCCAGCAGCCAAGACCGGGCGGGAGGGAGGAATGAGCAGTTCTTC	CASSQDRAGGRNEQFF
TRBD2	few	TRBV20-1	TRBJ2-3	TGCAGTGCAAACCTTCTTTGGACTAGCGGGGGATTTAGCACAGATACGCAGTATTTT	CSANLLWTSGGFSTDTQYF
NA	many	TRBV12-3/TRBV12-4	TRBJ1-2	TGTGCCAGTTCAGATAACTATGGCTACACCTTC	CASSDNYGYTF
NA	NA	TRBV19	TRBJ2-2	TGTGCCAGTAGTATAGGGTCCACCGGGGAGCTGTTTTTT	CASSIGSTGELFF
TRBD1	many	TRBV5-1	TRBJ2-5	TGCGCCAGCAGCTTGAGGACAGGGAGCCAAGAGACCCAGTACTTC	CASSLRTGSQETQYF
NA	few	TRBV27	TRBJ2-2	TGTGCCAGCAGTAAGTGGAACACCGGGGAGCTGTTTTTT	CASSKWNTGELFF
TRBD1	NA	TRBV6-2/TRBV6-3	TRBJ1-1	TGTGCCCGCAGACTGACAACAGGGGTACCTGAAGCTTTCTTT	CARRLTTGVPEAFF
NA	many	TRBV12-3/TRBV12-4	TRBJ2-7	TGTGCCAGCAGGGGGGACGACGGGTCCTACGAGCAGTACTTC	CASRGDDGSYEQYF
TRBD2	NA	TRBV9	TRBJ2-3	TGTGCCAGCAGCGTAGTCCCAGCGGGGGGCCCTGGGGATACGCAGTATTTT	CASSVVPAGGPGDTQYF
NA	many	TRBV12-3/TRBV12-4	TRBJ1-1	TGTGCCAGCAGTTTACCGGACGGGACTGAAGCTTTCTTT	CASSLPDGTEAFF
NA	NA	TRBV6-2/TRBV6-3	TRBJ1-4	TGTGCCAGCAACGGCGAAGAAGAAACACTGTTTTTT	CASNGEEETLFF
NA	few	TRBV12-3/TRBV12-4	TRBJ2-7	TGTGCCAGCAGTTTCCCAGACTCCTACGAGCAGTACTTC	CASSFPDSYEQYF
NA	many	TRBV2	TRBJ2-1	TGTGCCAACAGCATTCGGGAAATGAACAATGAGCAGTTCTTC	CANSIREMNNEQFF
NA	NA	TRBV12-3/TRBV12-4	TRBJ1-5	TGTGCCAGCAGTTTACTAACAGGAGGGAGTCAGCCCCAGCATTTT	CASSLLTGGSQPQHF
TRBD1	many	TRBV7-9	TRBJ2-1	TGTGCCAGCAGCTTAGCAGGACAGGGGGTGAATGAGCAGTTCTTC	CASSLAGQGVNEQFF
TRBD2	few	TRBV11-2	TRBJ2-5	TGTGCCAGCCGTCTAGCGGGAGGGGAGACCCAGTACTTC	CASRLAGGETQYF
NA	NA	TRBV30	TRBJ2-3	TGTGCCTGTGAGACAGAAGCTGGCACAGATACGCAGTATTTT	CACETEAGTDTQYF
NA	many	TRBV7-9	TRBJ2-7	TGTGCCAGCAGCTTAGGGCCAAGCCTCGAGCAGTACTTC	CASSLGPSLEQYF
NA	many	TRBV12-3/TRBV12-4	TRBJ1-1	TGTGCCAGCAGTTGGGGAGCGACTGAAGCTTTCTTT	CASSWGATEAFF
NA	many	TRBV12-3/TRBV12-4	TRBJ2-7	TGTGCCAGCAGTCCCCAGGGGAACGAGCAGTACTTC	CASSPQGNEQYF
NA	NA	TRBV7-3	TRBJ1-1	TGTGCCAGCAGCTTAGCAGAGGCGAGCACTGAAGCTTTCTTT	CASSLAEASTEAFF
NA	few	TRBV4-3	TRBJ1-5	TGCGCCAGCAGCCAAGAACTGGCACAGACGAGCAATCAGCCCCAGCATTTT	CASSQELAQTSNQPQHF
TRBD1	NA	TRBV11-2	TRBJ1-1	TGTGCCAGCAGCCCGACTACAGGGGGCGACACTGAAGCTTTCTTT	CASSPTTGGDTEAFF
NA	few	TRBV6-2/TRBV6-3	TRBJ1-2	TGTGCCAGCACCGGGGGGAACTATGGCTACACCTTC	CASTGGNYGYTF
TRBD2	NA	TRBV10-3	TRBJ2-5	TGTGCCATCAGCGAGGGAGCGGGGGGTGAGGGAGAGACCCAGTACTTC	CAISEGAGGEGETQYF
TRBD1	NA	TRBV6-5	TRBJ1-5	TGTGCCAGCAGATTACGACAGGGCCGCCAGCCCCAGCATTTT	CASRLRQGRQPQHF
NA	many	TRBV29-1	TRBJ1-1	TGCAGCGTTGAACAGAACACTGAAGCTTTCTTT	CSVEQNTEAFF